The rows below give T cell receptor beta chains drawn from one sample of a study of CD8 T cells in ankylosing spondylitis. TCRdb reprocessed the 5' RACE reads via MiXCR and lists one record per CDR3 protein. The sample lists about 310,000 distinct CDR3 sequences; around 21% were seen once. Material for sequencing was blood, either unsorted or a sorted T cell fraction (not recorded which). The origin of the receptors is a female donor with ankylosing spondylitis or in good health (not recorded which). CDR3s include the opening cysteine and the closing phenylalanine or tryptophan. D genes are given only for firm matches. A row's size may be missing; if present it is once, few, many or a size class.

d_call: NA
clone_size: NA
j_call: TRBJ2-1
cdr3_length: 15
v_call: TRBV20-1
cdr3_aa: CSARGSLARYNEQFF
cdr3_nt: TGCAGTGCTAGAGGATCCCTAGCGCGCTACAATGAGCAGTTCTTC

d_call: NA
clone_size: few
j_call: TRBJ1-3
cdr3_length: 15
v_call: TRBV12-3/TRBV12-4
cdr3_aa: CASRRTELLGDTIYF
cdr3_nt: TGTGCCAGCAGACGGACAGAACTTCTGGGAGACACCATATATTTT

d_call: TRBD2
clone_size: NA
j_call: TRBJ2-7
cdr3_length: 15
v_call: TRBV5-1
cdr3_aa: CASSLTSGRPGEQYF
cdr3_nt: TGCGCCAGCAGCTTGACTAGCGGGAGGCCTGGCGAGCAGTACTTC

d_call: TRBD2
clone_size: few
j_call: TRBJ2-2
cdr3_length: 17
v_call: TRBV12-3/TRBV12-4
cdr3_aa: CASSPFGGRTNTGELFF
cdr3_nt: TGTGCCAGCAGCCCCTTCGGGGGGAGGACCAACACCGGGGAGCTGTTTTTT

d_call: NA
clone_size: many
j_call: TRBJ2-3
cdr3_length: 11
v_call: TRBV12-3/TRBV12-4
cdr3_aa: CASSLADTQYF
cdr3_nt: TGCGCCAGCAGCTTGGCAGATACGCAGTATTTT

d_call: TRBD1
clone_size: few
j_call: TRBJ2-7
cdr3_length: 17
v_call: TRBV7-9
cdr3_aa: CASSLSTGGTGAYEQYF
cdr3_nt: TGTGCCAGCAGCTTATCGACAGGGGGCACGGGGGCCTACGAGCAGTACTTC

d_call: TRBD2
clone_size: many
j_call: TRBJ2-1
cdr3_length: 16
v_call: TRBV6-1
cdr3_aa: CASSESPGLADNEQFF
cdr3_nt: TGTGCCAGCTCGGAAAGTCCGGGACTAGCGGACAATGAGCAGTTCTTC

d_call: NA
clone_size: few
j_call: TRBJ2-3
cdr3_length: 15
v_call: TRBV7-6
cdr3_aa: CASSTDTVGTDTQYF
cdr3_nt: TGTGCCAGCAGCACCGATACCGTAGGCACAGATACGCAGTATTTT

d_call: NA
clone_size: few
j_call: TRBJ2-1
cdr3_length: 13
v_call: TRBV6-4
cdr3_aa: CASSKDFHNEQFF
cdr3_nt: TGTGCCAGCAGTAAGGACTTCCACAATGAGCAGTTCTTC

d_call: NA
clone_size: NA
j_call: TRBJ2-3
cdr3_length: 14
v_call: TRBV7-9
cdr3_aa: CASSSGTPTDTQYF
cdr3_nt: TGTGCCAGCAGCTCTGGGACACCCACAGATACGCAGTATTTT

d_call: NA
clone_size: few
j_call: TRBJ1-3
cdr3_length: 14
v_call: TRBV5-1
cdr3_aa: CASSVGGAGNTIYF
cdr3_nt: TGCGCCAGCAGCGTCGGGGGCGCCGGAAACACCATATATTTT

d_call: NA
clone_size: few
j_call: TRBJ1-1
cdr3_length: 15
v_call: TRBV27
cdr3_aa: CASSLVFGQNTEAFF
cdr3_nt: TGTGCCAGCAGTTTAGTCTTCGGTCAGAACACTGAAGCTTTCTTT

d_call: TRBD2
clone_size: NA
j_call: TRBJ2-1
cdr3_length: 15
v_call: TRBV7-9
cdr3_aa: CASSRRLAYYNEQFF
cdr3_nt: TGTGCCAGCAGCCGACGACTAGCGTACTACAATGAGCAGTTCTTC

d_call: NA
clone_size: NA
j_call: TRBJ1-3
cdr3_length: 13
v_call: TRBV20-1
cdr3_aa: CSAHGQVLKGIYF
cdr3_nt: TGCAGTGCACATGGACAAGTACTCAAGGGCATATATTTT

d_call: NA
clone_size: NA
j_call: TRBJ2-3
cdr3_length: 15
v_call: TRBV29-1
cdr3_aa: CSVGKTDRSTDTQYF
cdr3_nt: TGCAGCGTTGGTAAGACAGACCGTAGCACAGATACGCAGTATTTT

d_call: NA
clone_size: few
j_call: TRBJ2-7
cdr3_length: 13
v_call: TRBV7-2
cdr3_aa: CASSLGLDYEQYF
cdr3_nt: TGTGCCAGCAGCTTAGGGTTAGACTACGAGCAGTACTTC

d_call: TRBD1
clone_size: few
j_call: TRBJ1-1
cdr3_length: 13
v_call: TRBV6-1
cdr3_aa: CASSTDRGTEAFF
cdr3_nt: TGTGCCAGCAGTACGGACAGGGGGACTGAAGCTTTCTTT

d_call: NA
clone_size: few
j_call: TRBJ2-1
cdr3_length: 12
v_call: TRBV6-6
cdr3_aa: CASSYQFNEQFF
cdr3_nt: TGTGCCAGCAGTTACCAGTTCAATGAGCAGTTCTTC

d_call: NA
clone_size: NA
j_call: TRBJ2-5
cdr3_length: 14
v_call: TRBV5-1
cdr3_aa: CASSLVWGKETQYF
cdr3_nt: TGCGCCAGCAGCTTGGTGTGGGGGAAAGAGACCCAGTACTTC

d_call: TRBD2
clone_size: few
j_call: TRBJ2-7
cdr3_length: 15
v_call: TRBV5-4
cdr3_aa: CASSALLAGPYEQYF
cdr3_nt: TGTGCCAGCAGCGCCTTACTAGCGGGACCCTACGAGCAGTACTTC

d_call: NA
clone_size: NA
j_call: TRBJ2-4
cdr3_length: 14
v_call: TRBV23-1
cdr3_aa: CASSQSPEQAGQYF
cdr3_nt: TGCGCCAGCAGTCAATCACCTGAGCAGGCGGGTCAGTACTTC

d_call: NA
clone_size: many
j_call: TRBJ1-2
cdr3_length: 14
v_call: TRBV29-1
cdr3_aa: CSVEDPREMRGYTF
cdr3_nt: TGCAGCGTTGAAGATCCTAGGGAGATGCGGGGCTACACCTTC

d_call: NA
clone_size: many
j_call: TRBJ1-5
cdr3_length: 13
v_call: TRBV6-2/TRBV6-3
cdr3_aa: CASNEVRRQPQHF
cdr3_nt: TGTGCCAGCAACGAGGTCCGGCGGCAGCCCCAGCATTTT

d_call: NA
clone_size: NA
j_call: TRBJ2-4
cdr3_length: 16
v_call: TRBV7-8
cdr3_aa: CASSSWGVTAKNIQYF
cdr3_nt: TGTGCCAGCAGCTCCTGGGGGGTAACAGCCAAAAACATTCAGTACTTC

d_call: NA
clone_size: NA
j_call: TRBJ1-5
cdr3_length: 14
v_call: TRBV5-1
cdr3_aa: CASSGGIGDQPQHF
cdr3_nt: TGCGCCAGCAGTGGGGGGATCGGAGATCAGCCCCAGCATTTT

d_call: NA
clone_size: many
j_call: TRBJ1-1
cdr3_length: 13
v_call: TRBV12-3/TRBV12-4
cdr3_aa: CASSFGDGTEAFF
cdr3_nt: TGTGCCAGCAGTTTCGGGGATGGGACTGAAGCTTTCTTT

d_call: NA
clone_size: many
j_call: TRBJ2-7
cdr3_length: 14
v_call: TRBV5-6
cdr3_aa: CASSLQFRVYEQYF
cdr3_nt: TGTGCCAGCAGCTTGCAGTTCAGGGTTTACGAGCAGTACTTC

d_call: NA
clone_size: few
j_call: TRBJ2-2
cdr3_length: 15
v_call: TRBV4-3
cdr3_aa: CASSQEPIFTGELFF
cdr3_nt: TGCGCCAGCAGCCAAGAACCCATTTTCACCGGGGAGCTGTTTTTT

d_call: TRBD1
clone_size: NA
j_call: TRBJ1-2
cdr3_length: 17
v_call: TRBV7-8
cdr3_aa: CASSLREMGQFNYGYTF
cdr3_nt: TGTGCCAGCAGCTTAAGGGAGATGGGACAGTTTAACTATGGCTACACCTTC